This TCR beta chain derives from a study of sequential checkpoint blockade in melanoma (dated by TCRdb to the late 2010s). Background on the whole study: In a 1:1 randomization, patients received either first-line nivolumab then ipilimumab (arm A) or ipilimumab then nivolumab (arm B). Both trial sequences were followed by maintenance nivolumab. TCRbeta immunosequencing was performed on DNA from around 96 pretreatment melanoma tumor samples. For under 25 patients, matched tumor biopsies were taken both before treatment and at week 13, after single-agent nivolumab (arm A) or ipilimumab (arm B). Roughly 84% of the matched pre- and post-treatment tumor biopsy pairs came from the same lesion.

What the treatment or condition label conveys for this sample: randomized to nivolumab then ipilimumab (arm A) or the reverse (arm B). Prior DNA-damaging chemotherapy had not been received by any trial patient. Samples came from patients with melanoma in CheckMate 064, a randomized, open-label phase II trial of sequential checkpoint blockade. Genomic DNA from formalin-fixed paraffin-embedded (FFPE) tissue samples served as the input for tumor TCR sequencing. TCRbeta CDR3 regions were immunosequenced from genomic DNA with the immunoSEQ Assay. Prior to high-throughput sequencing, genomic DNA was amplified by bias-controlled multiplex PCR. As for how the authors treated the data: To quantify the absolute abundance of each unique TCRbeta CDR3 region, the sequences were collapsed and filtered. Clonality was defined as 1 minus Pielou's evenness and was calculated using productive rearrangements only. Tumor T-cell fraction was calculated by normalizing TCRbeta template counts to the amount of usable DNA, which was estimated from several housekeeping genes. A previously published method was used to identify clones whose frequencies were significantly greater in on-treatment samples than in baseline samples. TCRdb limited this immuneACCESS table to in-frame rearrangements with V and J called. A share of clones is missing; checked studies link under half to unresolved V genes, and the rest is unexplained. The DNA gave D and trimming, while V, J and clone size come from that table. The sample data list fewer than 8,000 clones, and over 20% of these were observed just once. Roughly 15% of the sample is in the top ten clones.

As regards this clone: This clone's antigen is unknown. Per-base quality was not reported, and no clone a single base away is much larger than it.

Trimming removed 2 bases from V and 5 bases from J, leaving 7 bases between the germline ends. The CDR3 runs 13 amino acids, cysteine and phenylalanine included. Only the CDR3 DNA is retained, 39 bases long and in frame from the first base. In the germline V gene, CDR1 corresponds to SGDLS and CDR2 to YYNGEE. What the work shows at the level of the full study, not this receptor alone: Patients with increases in tumor T-cell fraction and clonality by week 13 were approximately 30 times more likely to achieve clinical benefit. The model for predicting response that combines TCR metrics with mutation burden needs to be validated in larger, independent patient cohorts. In the nivolumab-first arm (arm A), an association was found between pretreatment tumor TIL clonality and response (P = .04). Tumor T-cell fraction and clonality correlated with PD-L1 staining and CD8+ T-cell counts but not with mutational load. Within-arm analyses of tumor T-cell fraction were constrained by small sample sizes and reduced statistical power.

The rearranged segments are TRBV9 and TRBJ2-2, and possibly TRBD2, on 5 matching bases. Sequencing used tumor tissue (inferred from file names), obtained from a patient given nivolumab and ipilimumab in sequence. This clonotype originated in a human donor with melanoma. The sequenced DNA is TGTGCCAGCAGCGTCGGGGAGACCGGGGAGCTGTTTTTT. Its translation is CASSVGETGELFF. The CDR3, completed at both ends by the reference TRBV9 and TRBJ2-2 genes, gives the full variable domain DSGVTQTPKHLITATGQRVTLRCSPRSGDLSVYWYQQSLDQGLQFLIQYYNGEERAKGNILERFSAQQFPDLHSELNLSSLELGDSALYFCASSVGETGELFFGEGSRLTVL.